One sample yielded the 15 T cell receptor beta chains listed below, sequenced in a study of CD8+ T cells in alopecia areata (dated by TCRdb to 2017 to 2018). Libraries were prepared through the immunoSEQ multiplex PCR assay. RNA was extracted from all samples and reverse transcribed into cDNA as template for TCR sequencing. TCRdb re-hosts the immuneACCESS table, in-frame sequences only. Its copies lack some clones; in the studies checked, an unresolved V gene accounts for under half of them, and the cause for the rest is not known. The sample contains hundreds of thousands of clones, over 60% of them found a single time. 0.95% to 1.5% of the sample is taken by the ten largest. Per the publication, the treatment or condition label means: oral pan-JAK inhibitor, 5-10 mg twice daily. Sequenced here: CD4+ T cells sorted from blood, sampled between weeks 43 and 45, from a patient treated with tofacitinib. These receptors were collected from a human donor with alopecia areata.

This clone was counted only a few times. The genes are TRBV5-1 and TRBJ2-2; 9 nucleotides agree with TRBD1. This CDR3 contains 16 residues. The J segment lost 4 bases and the V segment lost 4 bases, leaving 8 bases of the junction unmatched. Germline CDR1 and CDR2: SGHRS and YFSETQ. The CDR3 nucleotides are TGCGCCAGCAGCCTTCACGGGACAGGGAGCACCGGGGAGCTGTTTTTT. This encodes CASSLHGTGSTGELFF. The full variable domain, its missing parts supplied by reference TRBV5-1 and TRBJ2-2, is KAGVTQTPRYLIKTRGQQVTLSCSPISGHRSVSWYQQTPGQGLQFLFEYFSETQRNKGNFPGRFSGRQFSNSRSEMNVSTLELGDSALYLCASSLHGTGSTGELFFGEGSRLTVL.

V gene TRBV30 combines with J gene TRBJ2-5; 10 nucleotides align to TRBD1. This CDR3 comprises 13 residues. From germline, CDR1 is GTSNPN and CDR2 SVGIG (reference sequence). J gave up 4 bases and V 6 bases, and 5 bases lay outside the gene matches. The CDR3 is CACTRDRGETQYF. The CDR3, as DNA: TGTGCCTGCACTAGGGACAGGGGAGAGACCCAGTACTTC.

The V call is TRBV5-6, the J call TRBJ2-1, with a tentative D call TRBD2 (5 bases). In germline, CDR1 is SGHDT, CDR2 YYEEEE. V lost 0 bases and J 5 bases, leaving 9 bases between the germline ends. The CDR3 covers 14 residues. CDR3 DNA sequence: TGTGCCAGCAGCTTGGGGACTTTCCACAATGAGCAGTTCTTC. Its translation: CASSLGTFHNEQFF.

The rearrangement joins TRBV7-3 to TRBJ2-7; 8 nucleotides agree with TRBD2. Trimming cost V 5 bases and J 1 base; bases outside gene matches: 7. This CDR3 is 15 amino acids long. CDR1 and CDR2 from the germline V gene are SGHTA and FQGTGA. CDR3 bases: TGTGCCAGCAGCCCGAGCGGGGGACCTTCCTACGAGCAGTACTTC. It encodes CASSPSGGPSYEQYF.

This clone has just a few counts. The V gene is TRBV7-9, the J gene TRBJ1-4; weak D call: TRBD1 (5 bases). Germline-derived CDR1 and CDR2 are SEHNR and FQNEAQ (reference sequence). CDR3 size: 14 residues. Trimming took 6 bases from V and 6 from J, leaving 14 bases between them. The CDR3 spells CASSPGTRDEKLFF. Here the CDR3 DNA reads TGTGCCAGCAGTCCCGGGACTAGGGATGAAAAACTGTTTTTT.

The V gene is TRBV25-1, the J gene TRBJ2-2; 7 bases are shared with TRBD1. This CDR3 contains 15 residues. Germline V gives CDR1 MGHDK, CDR2 SYGVNS. The V segment lost 7 bases and the J segment 5 bases; nucleotides outside the gene matches: 10. This CDR3 reads CASMGTVLGTGELFF. The CDR3, as DNA: TGTGCCAGCATGGGGACAGTTCTCGGGACCGGGGAGCTGTTTTTT.

The rearrangement joins TRBV2 to TRBJ2-5; 7 nucleotides align to TRBD2. The CDR3 totals 13 residues. Germline CDR1 is SNHLY and CDR2 is FYNNEI. The V and J ends lost 7 bases and 5 bases, in that order; junction bases with no gene match: 7. CDR3 protein: CASKGSLAETQYF. The CDR3 DNA reads as TGTGCCAGCAAGGGATCACTAGCGGAGACCCAGTACTTC.

The chain links TRBV6-6 to TRBJ2-3, with 11 bases fitting TRBD1. Germline CDR1 reads MNHNY; CDR2 reads SVGAGI (reference sequence). CDR3 length: 14 amino acids. V was pared by 8 bases and J by 6 bases, with 7 bases of the junction left unmatched. The CDR3 spells CASSGQGASDTQYF. DNA for the CDR3: TGTGCCAGCTCCGGACAGGGGGCATCGGATACGCAGTATTTT.

This chain links TRBV7-2 with TRBJ1-5, with D perhaps matching TRBD1 (5 bases). Germline CDR1 is SGHTA and CDR2 is FQGNSA. Trimming pared 4 bases from V and 0 bases from J, leaving 7 bases between. This CDR3 region has 14 residues. CDR3 loop: CASSWDYSNQPQHF. The DNA for the CDR3 is TGTGCCAGCAGCTGGGACTATAGCAATCAGCCCCAGCATTTT.

The chain has TRBV25-1 and TRBJ1-2; TRBD1 might be the D (5 bases). The CDR3 consists of 13 residues. Germline lookup yields CDR1 MGHDK and CDR2 SYGVNS. Trimming removed 3 bases at V and 6 bases at J, with 11 bases between. CDR3 nucleotide sequence: TGTGCCAGCAGTGACTACAGGTTCAATGGCTACACCTTC. As protein: CASSDYRFNGYTF.

The chain employs TRBV29-1 and TRBJ2-1, with 9 bases fitting TRBD1. The CDR3 spans 12 residues. CDR1 and CDR2 from the germline V gene are SQVTM and ANQGSEA. The V segment lost 7 bases and the J segment 9 bases; nucleotides outside the gene matches: 7. Here the CDR3 reads CSAITGGSEQFF. Written as DNA, the CDR3 is TGCAGCGCCATCACAGGGGGCAGTGAGCAGTTCTTC.

The chain couples TRBV2 to TRBJ1-6; 7 bases are a match to TRBD1. The CDR3 is made up of 14 amino acids. The trim removed 6 bases at V and 10 bases at J, leaving 9 bases unmatched. Germline CDR1 SNHLY, CDR2 FYNNEI. CDR3 loop: CASRAGGGGSPLHF. The CDR3 region has the DNA TGTGCCAGCAGAGCAGGGGGTGGCGGCTCACCCCTCCACTTT.

The chain employs TRBV5-1 and TRBJ2-3; 8 bases are shared with TRBD1. This CDR3 has 16 amino acids. After removal of 3 bases from V and 3 bases from J, the junction contained 9 bases not matched to a gene. Germline CDR1 SGHRS, CDR2 YFSETQ. CDR3 sequence (DNA): TGCGCCAGCAGCTCGATTCCAGGGGGCAGGACAGATACGCAGTATTTT. This codes for CASSSIPGGRTDTQYF. Full variable domain (missing parts from reference TRBV5-1 and TRBJ2-3): KAGVTQTPRYLIKTRGQQVTLSCSPISGHRSVSWYQQTPGQGLQFLFEYFSETQRNKGNFPGRFSGRQFSNSRSEMNVSTLELGDSALYLCASSSIPGGRTDTQYFGPGTRLTVL.

This clone has more than one count but fewer than ten. This chain connects TRBV20-1 to TRBJ2-7; D unresolved. Trimming stripped 6 bases from V and 0 bases from J, with 6 bases between. The CDR3 loop spans 11 amino acids. Germline assignment: CDR1 DFQATT and CDR2 SNEGSKA (reference sequence). CDR3 protein: CSATPSYEQYF. The CDR3 DNA sequence: TGCAGTGCCACGCCCTCCTACGAGCAGTACTTC.

The CDR3 DNA sequence: TGTGCCAGCAGCGTAGATAGCGGGGGCTACACCGGGGAGCTGTTTTTT. This gives the protein CASSVDSGGYTGELFF. The rearrangement links TRBV9 to TRBJ2-2, with 9 nucleotides matching TRBD2. Germline-derived CDR1 and CDR2 are SGDLS and YYNGEE. Unmatched junction bases numbered 3, after V lost 0 bases and J lost 3 bases. The CDR3 has 16 residues.